This T cell receptor beta chain was profiled in a study of CD8 T cells in ankylosing spondylitis. Whole-study findings and limits: Those disease-linked clones were CD8+; they were also relatively rare in peripheral blood. Significant enrichment of disease-linked clones was reported in matched ankylosing spondylitis synovial fluid. Earlier authors reported some of these motif variants in reactive arthritis synovial fluid and blood.

The V gene's germline CDR1 is SGHRS and CDR2 YFSETQ. The CDR3 has 14 amino acids. Trimming removed 4 bases from V and 3 bases from J; junction bases left unmatched: 5. Using quantitative 5'-RACE with molecular barcodes, the authors made TCR beta libraries. TCRdb reprocessed the 5' RACE reads via MiXCR and lists one record per CDR3 protein. The repertoire includes hundreds of thousands of distinct CDR3 sequences, roughly a third of them detected once, and around 4% sits in the top ten. Of note for this clonotype: What it binds is unknown.

The chain employs TRBV5-1 and TRBJ2-7; 9 nucleotides match TRBD1. This receptor was taken from a male donor with ankylosing spondylitis or in good health (not recorded which). Sequenced sample: blood, either unsorted or a sorted T cell fraction (not recorded which). CDR3 nucleotides: TGCGCCAGCAGCACAACAGGGGGCAACTACGAGCAGTACTTC. Translating gives CASSTTGGNYEQYF. The whole variable domain, filled in from reference TRBV5-1 and TRBJ2-7, reads KAGVTQTPRYLIKTRGQQVTLSCSPISGHRSVSWYQQTPGQGLQFLFEYFSETQRNKGNFPGRFSGRQFSNSRSEMNVSTLELGDSALYLCASSTTGGNYEQYFGPGTRLTVT.